This is a list of T cell receptor beta chains from one sample in a study of cytomegalovirus exposure and HLA in healthy donors. TCRdb's copy holds only in-frame clones and misses some; the assay was immunoSEQ multiplex PCR. The sample includes about 120,000 clones, approximately 78% of them seen just once. Input material: PBMCs. These receptors came from a man in his forties or fifties in good health and CMV-seronegative. Each CDR3 is given with its conserved first and last residue. The order of the fields is J gene, clone size, V gene, D gene, CDR3 DNA, CDR3 protein. D genes are given only for firm matches. Not every row has a clone size; where given, it reads once, few, many or a size class.

TRBJ1-1	NA	TRBV6-1	TRBD1	TGTGCCAGCAACGTCGACAGGGCTCAAGCTTTCTTT	CASNVDRAQAFF
TRBJ1-1	NA	TRBV19	TRBD1	TGTGCCAGTAGTCCGGGAGGGGGCGTCGGAGCTTTCTTT	CASSPGGGVGAFF
TRBJ1-2	few	TRBV28	NA	TGTGCCAGCACCGATTACAGGGCCGGCTATGGCTACACCTTC	CASTDYRAGYGYTF
TRBJ1-6	NA	TRBV27	NA	TGTGCCAGCCACGACACCTATAATTCACCCCTCCACTTT	CASHDTYNSPLHF
TRBJ2-6	NA	TRBV11-2	NA	TGTGCCAGCAATCCGTGGGGGGAAGGGGCCAACGTCCTGACTTTC	CASNPWGEGANVLTF
TRBJ1-4	NA	TRBV5-1	NA	TGCGCCAGCAGCTTGGTGACGGGAACTAATGAAAAACTGTTTTTT	CASSLVTGTNEKLFF
TRBJ1-1	once	TRBV10-3	TRBD1	TGTGCCATCAGTGCACGGACAGGGGGCGCGAACACTGAAGCTTTCTTT	CAISARTGGANTEAFF
TRBJ2-2	few	TRBV29-1	NA	TGCAGCGTTGATGACCCCAGACTGTTCGGTCAGCTGTTTTTT	CSVDDPRLFGQLFF
TRBJ2-7	NA	TRBV14	NA	TGTGCCAGCAGCCCAGGCTACGAGCAGTACTTC	CASSPGYEQYF
TRBJ2-2	NA	TRBV7-9	TRBD2	TGTGCCAGCAGCCCCCGGACTAGCGGGGCCACCGGGGAGCTGTTTTTT	CASSPRTSGATGELFF
TRBJ1-4	NA	TRBV16	NA	TGTGCCAGCACCACCGACTCGAATGAAAAACTGTTTTTT	CASTTDSNEKLFF
TRBJ2-5	NA	TRBV6-6	NA	TGTGCCAGCAGGGACATCGCCCAAGAGACCCAGTACTTC	CASRDIAQETQYF
TRBJ1-1	NA	TRBV27	NA	TGTGCCAGCAGTTGGTGGGGAGGGACTGAAGCTTTCTTT	CASSWWGGTEAFF
TRBJ1-2	NA	TRBV10-3	TRBD1	TGTGCCATCAAACCCAACAACGGACAGGGAGTACACTATGGCTACACCTTC	CAIKPNNGQGVHYGYTF
TRBJ2-3	NA	TRBV7-2	TRBD2	TGTGCCAGCAGCTTAGCACCAGGACTAGCTACAGATACGCAGTATTTT	CASSLAPGLATDTQYF
TRBJ2-1	few	TRBV1	NA	TGCACCAGCAGCCAAACCCGGGCCGGGAGTAAGGAGCAGTTCTTC	CTSSQTRAGSKEQFF
TRBJ2-5	NA	TRBV5-1	TRBD2	TGCGCCAGCAGCTTTAATCCGGCGGGGGACGGGGCCCAGTACTTC	CASSFNPAGDGAQYF
TRBJ2-2	NA	TRBV7-3	NA	TGTGCCAGCAGCCCGGTGAGGGTTGACACCGGGGAGCTGTTTTTT	CASSPVRVDTGELFF
TRBJ2-3	few	TRBV9	NA	TGTGCCAGCAGCCCCAGGGAATGGAGAACAGATACGCAGTATTTT	CASSPREWRTDTQYF
TRBJ2-3	NA	TRBV19	TRBD2	TGTGCCAGTAGCGCATACCCGGGACTAGCGGGGAGAAGGGATACGCAGTATTTT	CASSAYPGLAGRRDTQYF
TRBJ1-5	NA	TRBV7-9	NA	TGTGCCAGCAGCTTAGGAACAAGAGGTCGCAATCAGCCCCAGCATTTT	CASSLGTRGRNQPQHF
TRBJ2-3	NA	TRBV2	TRBD1	TGTGCCAGCGGGAAACCGGGACAGGACACAGATACGCAGTATTTT	CASGKPGQDTDTQYF
TRBJ1-2	NA	TRBV11-2	NA	TGTGCCAGCAGCTTAATTCGGTATGGCTACACCTTC	CASSLIRYGYTF
TRBJ2-6	NA	TRBV6-5	NA	TGTGCCAGCACCGGGACTGGGGCCAACGTCCTGACTTTC	CASTGTGANVLTF
TRBJ2-4	NA	TRBV18	TRBD1	TGTGCCAGCTCACCACTAGGACAGGGGGACATTCAGTACTTC	CASSPLGQGDIQYF
TRBJ1-1	NA	TRBV4-3	NA	TGCGCCAGCAGCCAAGATCAGGGCCAAAGGAACACTGAAGCTTTCTTT	CASSQDQGQRNTEAFF
TRBJ2-7	NA	TRBV18	NA	TGTGCCAGCTCACCCTCGACAGGCTCCTACGAGCAGTACTTC	CASSPSTGSYEQYF
TRBJ1-2	NA	TRBV18	TRBD1	TGTGCCAGCTCACCGAGGGACAGGGCGGATGGCTACACCTTC	CASSPRDRADGYTF
TRBJ2-1	few	TRBV18	TRBD2	TGTGCCAGCTCACCATTAAGGGGAGGGTCTGATGAGCAGTTCTTC	CASSPLRGGSDEQFF
TRBJ2-7	NA	TRBV5-6	TRBD2	TGTGCCAGCAGCTTGTTGGGACTAGCTCAATACGAGCAGTACTTC	CASSLLGLAQYEQYF
TRBJ1-4	NA	TRBV9	NA	TGTGCCAGCAGCGTAGGACTAAGGAGGGACGGGGAAAAACTGTTTTTT	CASSVGLRRDGEKLFF
TRBJ2-6	NA	TRBV28	NA	TGTGCCAGCAGTTTTACAGGGATTTCCTCTGGGGCCAACGTCCTGACTTTC	CASSFTGISSGANVLTF
TRBJ1-5	NA	TRBV15	NA	TGTGCCACCGCCCCGGGGGGAAGCAATCAGCCCCAGCATTTT	CATAPGGSNQPQHF
TRBJ2-5	NA	TRBV5-1	TRBD1	TGCGCCAGCAGGACAGGGGGGAACCAAGAGACCCAGTACTTC	CASRTGGNQETQYF
TRBJ2-5	few	TRBV27	NA	TGTGCCAGCAGTAAGGGGGGGGCCGGAGAGACCCAGTACTTC	CASSKGGAGETQYF